The present T cell receptor (beta chain) was sequenced within a study of blood T cell repertoires in COVID-19. The wider study: The United States, Italy and Spain supplied acute and convalescent COVID-19 samples.

Measured with immunoSEQ multiplex PCR; TCRdb has only the in-frame clones, and not every one. The table has hundreds of thousands of clones, approximately 89% seen once. This CDR3 has 17 residues. Trimming left V 2 bases short and J 8 bases short, with 19 bases between. Sequencing used peripheral blood. The sequence was obtained from a woman in her twenties or thirties with COVID-19, enrolled during active disease. This rearrangement joins TRBV23-1 to TRBJ1-6; D is possibly TRBD1 (6 bases). TRBV23-1 belongs to the ORF category, with a function that is uncertain. Here the CDR3 reads CASSQPDRNFRHSPLHF. In DNA, the CDR3 is TGCGCCAGCAGTCAACCTGACAGGAATTTTCGTCATTCACCCCTCCACTTT.